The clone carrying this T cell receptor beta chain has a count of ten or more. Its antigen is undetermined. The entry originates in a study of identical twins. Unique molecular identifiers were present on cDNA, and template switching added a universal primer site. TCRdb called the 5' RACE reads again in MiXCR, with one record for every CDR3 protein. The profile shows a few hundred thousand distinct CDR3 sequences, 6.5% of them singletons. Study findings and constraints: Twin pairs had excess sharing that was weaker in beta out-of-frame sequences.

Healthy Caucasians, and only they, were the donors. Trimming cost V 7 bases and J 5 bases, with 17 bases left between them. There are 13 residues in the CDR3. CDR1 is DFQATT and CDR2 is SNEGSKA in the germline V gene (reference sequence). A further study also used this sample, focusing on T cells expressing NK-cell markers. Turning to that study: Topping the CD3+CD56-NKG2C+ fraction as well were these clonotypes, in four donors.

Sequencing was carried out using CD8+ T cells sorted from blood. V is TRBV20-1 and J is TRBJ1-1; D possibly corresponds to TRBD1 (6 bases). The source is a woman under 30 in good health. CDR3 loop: CSGNTGLETEAFF. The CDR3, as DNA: TGCAGTGGGAATACAGGGTTGGAAACTGAAGCTTTCTTT.